The clone carrying this TCR beta chain showed up just a few times. Its target is not known. Generated by immunoSEQ multiplex PCR, the TCRdb table keeps only in-frame clones and is missing some. The sample comprises about 73,000 clones, less than 75% of which are singletons, and around 2.1% rests with the top ten. V was clipped by 4 bases and J by 4 bases, with 11 bases between them. Looked up from germline, CDR1 is SGHRS and CDR2 is YFSETQ. The CDR3 has 13 residues. The data were taken from a study of vaccination effects on CD4 cells after COVID-19. CD4+ T cell isolation took place after approximately 11 days of culture. The vaccine given was either BNT162b2 or mRNA-1273, in two doses. Study-wide results and limits: Just 1 of 255 vaccine-induced clones in healthy recipients was cross-reactive.

V gene TRBV5-1 combines with J gene TRBJ1-1; perhaps TRBD1 as D (5 bases). This material consisted of CD4+ T cells from PBMCs cultured without peptide, taken after COVID-19 vaccination. This clonotype was obtained from a human donor who received a COVID-19 vaccine. The DNA for the CDR3 is TGCGCCAGCAGCGCGGAGGGGCTCACTGAAGCTTTCTTT. The encoded protein is CASSAEGLTEAFF.